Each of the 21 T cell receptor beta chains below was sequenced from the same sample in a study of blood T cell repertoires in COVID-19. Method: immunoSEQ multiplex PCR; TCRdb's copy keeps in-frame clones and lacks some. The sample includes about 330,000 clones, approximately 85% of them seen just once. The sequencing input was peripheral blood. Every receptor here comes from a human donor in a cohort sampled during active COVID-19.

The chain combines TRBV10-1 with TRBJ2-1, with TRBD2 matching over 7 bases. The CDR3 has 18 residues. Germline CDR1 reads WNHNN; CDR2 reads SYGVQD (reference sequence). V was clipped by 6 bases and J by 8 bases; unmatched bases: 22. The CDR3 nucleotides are TGCGCCAGCAGCGGAGGGCTAGCGGTCCAGCCAGGGTACCATGAGCAGTTCTTC. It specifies CASSGGLAVQPGYHEQFF.

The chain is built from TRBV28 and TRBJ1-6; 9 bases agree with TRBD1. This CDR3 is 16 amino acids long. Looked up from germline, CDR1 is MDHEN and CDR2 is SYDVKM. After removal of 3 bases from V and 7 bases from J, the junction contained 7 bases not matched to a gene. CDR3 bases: TGTGCCAGCAGTTTGAGGGGACAGGGTTTCAATTCACCCCTCCACTTT. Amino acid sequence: CASSLRGQGFNSPLHF. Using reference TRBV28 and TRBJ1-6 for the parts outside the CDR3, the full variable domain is DVKVTQSSRYLVKRTGEKVFLECVQDMDHENMFWYRQDPGLGLRLIYFSYDVKMKEKGDIPEGYSVSREKKERFSLILESASTNQTSMYLCASSLRGQGFNSPLHFGNGTRLTVT.

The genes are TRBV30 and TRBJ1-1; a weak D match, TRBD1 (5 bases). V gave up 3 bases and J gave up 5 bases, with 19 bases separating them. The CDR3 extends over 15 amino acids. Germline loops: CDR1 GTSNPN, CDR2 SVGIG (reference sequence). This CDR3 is CAWRSLLGGNTEAFF. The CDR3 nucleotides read TGTGCCTGGAGGAGCCTCTTGGGGGGGAATACTGAAGCTTTCTTT.

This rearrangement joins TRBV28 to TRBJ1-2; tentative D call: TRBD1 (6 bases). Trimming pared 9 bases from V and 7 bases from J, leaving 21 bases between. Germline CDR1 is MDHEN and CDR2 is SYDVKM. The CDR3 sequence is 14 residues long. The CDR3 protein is CASLREGVSSGYTF. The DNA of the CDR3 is TGTGCCAGTTTAAGAGAGGGGGTTTCATCTGGCTACACCTTC.

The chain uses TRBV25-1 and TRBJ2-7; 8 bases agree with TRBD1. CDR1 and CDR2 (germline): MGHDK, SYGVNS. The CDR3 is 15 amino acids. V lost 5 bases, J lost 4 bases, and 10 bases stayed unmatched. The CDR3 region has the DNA TGTGCCAGCAGTTCCGACCGGGACAGGAAATACGAGCAGTACTTC. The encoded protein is CASSSDRDRKYEQYF.

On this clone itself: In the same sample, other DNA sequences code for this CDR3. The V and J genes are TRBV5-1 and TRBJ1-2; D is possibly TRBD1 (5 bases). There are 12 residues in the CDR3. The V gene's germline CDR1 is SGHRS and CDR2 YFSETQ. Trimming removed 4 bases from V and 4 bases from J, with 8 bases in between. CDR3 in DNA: TGCGCCAGCAGCCCAGGGTCCTATGGCTACACCTTC. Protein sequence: CASSPGSYGYTF.

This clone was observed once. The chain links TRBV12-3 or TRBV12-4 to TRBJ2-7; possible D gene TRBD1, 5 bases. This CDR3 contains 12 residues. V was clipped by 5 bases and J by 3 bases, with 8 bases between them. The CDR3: CASSGDSYEQYF. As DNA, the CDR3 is TGTGCCAGCAGTGGTGACAGCTACGAGCAGTACTTC.

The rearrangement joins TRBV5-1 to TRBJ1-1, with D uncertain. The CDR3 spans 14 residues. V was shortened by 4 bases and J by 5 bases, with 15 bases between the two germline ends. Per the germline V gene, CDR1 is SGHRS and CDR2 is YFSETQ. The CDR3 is CASSLPGLGTEAFF. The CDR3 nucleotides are TGCGCCAGCAGCCTCCCCGGGTTGGGTACTGAAGCTTTCTTT.

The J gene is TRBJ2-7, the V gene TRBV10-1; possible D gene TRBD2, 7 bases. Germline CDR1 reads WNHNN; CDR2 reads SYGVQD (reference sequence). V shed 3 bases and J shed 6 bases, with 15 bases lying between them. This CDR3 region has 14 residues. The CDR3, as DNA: TGCGCCAGCAGTGAAGGCGGGGGCATTTCCGAGCAGTACTTC. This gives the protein CASSEGGGISEQYF.

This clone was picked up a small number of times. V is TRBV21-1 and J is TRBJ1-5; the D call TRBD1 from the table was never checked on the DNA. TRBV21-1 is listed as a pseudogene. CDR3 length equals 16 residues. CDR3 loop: CASSDNSQGATQPQHF. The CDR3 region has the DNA TGTGCCAGCAGCGATAACTCACAGGGGGCGACTCAGCCCCAGCATTTT.

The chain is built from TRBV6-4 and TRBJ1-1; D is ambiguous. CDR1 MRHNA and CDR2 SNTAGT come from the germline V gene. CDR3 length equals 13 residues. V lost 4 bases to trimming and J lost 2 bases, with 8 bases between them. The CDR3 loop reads CASSVARNTEAFF. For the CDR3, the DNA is TGTGCCAGCAGTGTAGCGAGAAACACTGAAGCTTTCTTT.

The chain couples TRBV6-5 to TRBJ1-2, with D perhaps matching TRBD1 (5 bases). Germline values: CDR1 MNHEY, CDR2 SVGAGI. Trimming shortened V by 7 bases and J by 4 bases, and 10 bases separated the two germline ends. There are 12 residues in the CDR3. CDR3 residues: CASTSGGYGYTF. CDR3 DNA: TGTGCCAGCACCTCGGGGGGCTATGGCTACACCTTC.

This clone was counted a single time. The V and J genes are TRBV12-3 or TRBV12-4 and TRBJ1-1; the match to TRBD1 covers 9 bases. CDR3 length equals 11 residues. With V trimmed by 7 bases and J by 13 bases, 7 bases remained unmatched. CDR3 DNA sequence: TGTGCCAGCATCCCGGGACAGGGAGTTTTCTTT. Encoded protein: CASIPGQGVFF.

CDR3 region: CASSLDGTTNEKLFF. The DNA of the CDR3 is TGTGCCAGCAGCTTGGACGGTACAACTAATGAAAAACTGTTTTTT. The chain has TRBV5-6 and TRBJ1-4, with D hard to call. The CDR3 is 15 amino acids. Germline V gene sequence: CDR1 SGHDT, CDR2 YYEEEE. Between the trimmed V and J ends, which lost 0 bases and 0 bases, there was a span of 6 bases.

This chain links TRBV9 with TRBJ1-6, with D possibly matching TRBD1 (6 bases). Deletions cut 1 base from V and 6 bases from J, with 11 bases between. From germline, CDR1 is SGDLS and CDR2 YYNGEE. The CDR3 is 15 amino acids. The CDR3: CASSVTGHFNSPLHF. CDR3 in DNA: TGTGCCAGCAGCGTAACGGGACACTTTAATTCACCCCTCCACTTT.

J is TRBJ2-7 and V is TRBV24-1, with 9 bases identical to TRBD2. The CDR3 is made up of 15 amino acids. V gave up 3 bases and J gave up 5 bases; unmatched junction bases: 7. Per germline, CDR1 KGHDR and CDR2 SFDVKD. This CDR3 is CATSDNSGGRNEQYF. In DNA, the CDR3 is TGTGCCACCAGTGATAATAGCGGGGGCCGAAACGAGCAGTACTTC.

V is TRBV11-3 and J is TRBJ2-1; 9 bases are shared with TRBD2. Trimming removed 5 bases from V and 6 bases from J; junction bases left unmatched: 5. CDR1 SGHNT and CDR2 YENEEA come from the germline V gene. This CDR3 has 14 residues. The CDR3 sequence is CASSRGLASNEQFF. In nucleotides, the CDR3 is TGTGCCAGCAGCCGAGGACTAGCGAGCAATGAGCAGTTCTTC.

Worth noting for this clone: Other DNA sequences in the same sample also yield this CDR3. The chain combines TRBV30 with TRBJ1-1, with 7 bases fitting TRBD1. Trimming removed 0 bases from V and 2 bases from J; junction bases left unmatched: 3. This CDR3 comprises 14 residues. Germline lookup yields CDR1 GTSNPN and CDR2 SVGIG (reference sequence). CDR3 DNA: TGTGCCTGGAGTGTAGGGACAGCTAACACTGAAGCTTTCTTT. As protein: CAWSVGTANTEAFF.

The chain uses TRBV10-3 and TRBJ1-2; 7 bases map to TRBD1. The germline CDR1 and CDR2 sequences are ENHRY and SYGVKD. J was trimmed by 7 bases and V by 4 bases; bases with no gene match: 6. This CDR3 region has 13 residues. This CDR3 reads CAISGTGPFGYTF. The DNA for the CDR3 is TGTGCCATCAGTGGGACAGGTCCCTTTGGCTACACCTTC.

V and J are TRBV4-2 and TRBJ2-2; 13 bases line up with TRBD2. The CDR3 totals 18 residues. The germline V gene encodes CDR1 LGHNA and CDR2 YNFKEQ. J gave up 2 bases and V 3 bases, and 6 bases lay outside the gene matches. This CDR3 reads CASSQMGLAGTNTGELFF. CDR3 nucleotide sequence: TGTGCCAGCAGCCAGATGGGACTAGCGGGGACCAACACCGGGGAGCTGTTTTTT.

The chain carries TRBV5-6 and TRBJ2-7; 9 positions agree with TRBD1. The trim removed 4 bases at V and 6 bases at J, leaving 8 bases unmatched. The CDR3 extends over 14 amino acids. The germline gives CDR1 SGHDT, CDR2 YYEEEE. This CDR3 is CASSRGTGFGEQYF. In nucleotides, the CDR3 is TGTGCCAGCAGCCGCGGGACAGGGTTTGGCGAGCAGTACTTC. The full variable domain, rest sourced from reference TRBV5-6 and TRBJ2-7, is DAGVTQSPTHLIKTRGQQVTLRCSPKSGHDTVSWYQQALGQGPQFIFQYYEEEERQRGNFPDRFSGHQFPNYSSELNVNALLLGDSALYLCASSRGTGFGEQYFGPGTRLTVT.